One and the same sample provided the 21 T cell receptor beta chains below, sequenced in a study of T cells in Graves' hyperthyroidism and ophthalmopathy (dated by TCRdb to about 2019). The method behind the library was multiplex PCR. The sequencer was an Illumina HiSeq 2000. The TCR beta CDR3 regions were amplified from RNA transcripts. A first-round RT-PCR of the TCR CDR3 used the HTBI primer set with the Qiagen OneStep RT-PCR kit. TCRdb itself trimmed the public reads at Q25 with fastp, ran MiXCR and retained productive beta chains. Every CDR3 protein is listed once, alongside the most common genes and DNA of its rows. Counted in this sample were 730,000 or so distinct CDR3 sequences; around 20% of them appeared once. 16% of the sample rests with the top ten. What was sequenced was blood. Receptor source: a woman between 50 and 59 years old with Graves' hyperthyroidism that later progressed to Graves' ophthalmopathy.

At least ten counts were recorded for this clonotype. This rearrangement joins TRBV30 to TRBJ2-1; the match to TRBD1 covers 12 bases. Germline V CDR1 and CDR2: GTSNPN, SVGIG (reference sequence). The CDR3 contains 14 residues. Germline trimming cut 3 bases from V and 8 bases from J; bases unmatched to any gene: 5. The DNA of the CDR3 is TGTGCCTGGAGCAGGGACAGGGGGCACGATGAGCAGTTCTTC. Protein product: CAWSRDRGHDEQFF.

This clonotype was seen more than once but under ten times. The chain combines TRBV19 with TRBJ1-5, with 8 bases identical to TRBD1. With 6 bases clipped from V and 7 bases from J, the junction kept 11 bases outside the gene matches. From germline, CDR1 is LNHDA and CDR2 SQIVND (reference sequence). The CDR3 consists of 15 residues. The CDR3 DNA reads as TGTGCCAGTAGGGGACAGGCGTTTTCCCCGCAGCCCCAGCATTTT. It yields the protein CASRGQAFSPQPQHF.

This clonotype was found many times. The V call is TRBV30, the J call TRBJ1-2; D perhaps matches TRBD1 (6 bases). Germline V CDR1 and CDR2: GTSNPN, SVGIG (reference sequence). Trimming took off 3 bases at V and 8 bases at J, with 16 bases between the two ends. This CDR3 region has 13 residues. The CDR3 reads CAWSIGRGGGYTF. CDR3 coding DNA: TGTGCCTGGAGCATCGGCAGGGGTGGGGGCTACACCTTC.

This clonotype was counted a few times. The chain employs TRBV20-1 and TRBJ1-5; 10 bases align to TRBD1. Trimming removed 0 bases from V and 4 bases from J; junction bases left unmatched: 12. The length of the CDR3 is 18 residues. Germline V gene lookup returns CDR1 DFQATT and CDR2 SNEGSKA (reference sequence). This chain's CDR3 is CSARDQGTGDEWNQPQHF. As DNA, the CDR3 is TGCAGTGCTAGAGATCAAGGGACAGGGGATGAGTGGAATCAGCCCCAGCATTTT.

This clonotype turned up a few times. The V and J genes are TRBV5-1 and TRBJ1-1; 7 bases match TRBD1. The germline CDR1 and CDR2 sequences are SGHRS and YFSETQ. The CDR3 covers 13 residues. The J segment lost 5 bases and the V segment lost 2 bases, leaving 3 bases of the junction unmatched. The CDR3 DNA sequence: TGCGCCAGCAGCTTCGAGGGGGCGACTGAAGCTTTCTTT. Its protein is CASSFEGATEAFF.

The gene calls are TRBV10-3 and TRBJ2-3, with TRBD2 matching 10 bases. The CDR3 is 17 amino acids. The germline V gene has CDR1 ENHRY and CDR2 SYGVKD. The ends lost 0 bases at V and 7 bases at J; junction bases unmatched: 10. CDR3 amino acids: CAISESSSGGAFHTQYF. The CDR3 DNA follows: TGTGCCATCAGTGAGTCCAGCAGCGGGGGGGCCTTTCATACGCAGTATTTT.

This clonotype was seen a few times. The CDR3 is CASSATTTPGRQPQHF. CDR3 sequence (DNA): TGTGCCAGCAGTGCCACCACAACCCCTGGACGACAGCCCCAGCATTTT. J is TRBJ1-5 and V is TRBV6-4; D is ambiguous. Germline V gene lookup returns CDR1 MRHNA and CDR2 SNTAGT. V lost 4 bases and J 7 bases, leaving 20 bases between the germline ends. CDR3 length: 16 amino acids.

This clonotype was seen more than once but under ten times. The rearrangement joins TRBV12-3 or TRBV12-4 to TRBJ1-1, with D possibly TRBD1 on 6 matching bases. Trimming stripped 6 bases from V and 4 bases from J, with 15 bases between. The CDR3 has 14 residues. Written as DNA, the CDR3 is TGTGCCAGCAGCCCCAGGGGTACAGGCACTGAAGCTTTCTTT. This encodes CASSPRGTGTEAFF.

The table lists this clonotype with a few counts. The CDR3 DNA reads as TGCAGTGCGTACCTTGGGGGGGGTAACGAGCAGTACTTC. Encoded protein: CSAYLGGGNEQYF. The chain employs TRBV20-1 and TRBJ2-7, with 7 nucleotides matching TRBD2. There are 13 residues in the CDR3. The germline V gene has CDR1 DFQATT and CDR2 SNEGSKA (reference sequence). Trimming removed 6 bases from V and 5 bases from J; junction bases left unmatched: 10.

There are many counts of this clonotype. V gene TRBV6-1 combines with J gene TRBJ2-7; D assignment may be TRBD1 or TRBD2 (6 bases each). The germline V gene has CDR1 MNHNS and CDR2 SASEGT. The V gene lost 4 bases and the J gene lost 3 bases, with 13 bases spanning the gap. The CDR3 sequence is 14 residues long. The CDR3 reads CASSAVEGGYEQYF. CDR3 DNA sequence: TGTGCCAGCAGTGCGGTAGAGGGGGGCTACGAGCAGTACTTC.

This clonotype has a handful of counts. This sequence joins TRBV30 and TRBJ2-2; D perhaps matches TRBD2 (6 bases). The CDR3 loop spans 14 amino acids. Germline-derived CDR1 and CDR2 are GTSNPN and SVGIG (reference sequence). Trimming left V 2 bases short and J 4 bases short, with 11 bases between. The CDR3 sequence is CAWSKGLGTGELFF. In DNA form, the CDR3 reads TGTGCCTGGAGTAAGGGACTCGGCACCGGGGAGCTGTTTTTT.

This rearrangement joins TRBV6-2 or TRBV6-3 to TRBJ1-2, with TRBD1 identical over 7 bases. Trimming took 6 bases from V and 5 from J; bases not matched to a gene: 9. Germline-derived CDR1 and CDR2 are MNHEY and SVGEGT. The CDR3 spans 14 residues. The CDR3 sequence: CASRPDRAVYGYTF. In DNA form, the CDR3 reads TGTGCCAGCAGACCAGACAGGGCGGTATATGGCTACACCTTC.

The J gene is TRBJ2-1, the V gene TRBV5-1; D not certain. V dropped 3 bases and J dropped 0 bases, with 10 bases sitting between them. Germline lookup yields CDR1 SGHRS and CDR2 YFSETQ. The CDR3 extends over 15 amino acids. The CDR3 protein is CASSSSQSSYNEQFF. As DNA, the CDR3 is TGCGCCAGCAGCTCCTCCCAAAGCTCCTACAATGAGCAGTTCTTC.

This clonotype showed up many times. This sequence joins TRBV20-1 and TRBJ1-2, with D uncertain. CDR1 is DFQATT, CDR2 SNEGSKA, per germline (reference sequence). The CDR3 has 11 amino acids. Trimming removed 5 bases at V and 4 bases at J, with 8 bases between. CDR3 sequence (DNA): TGCAGTGCTCAAAGAGGCTATGGCTACACCTTC. This sequence encodes CSAQRGYGYTF.

This clonotype has a count of ten or more. The chain couples TRBV7-6 to TRBJ2-7, with a tentative D call TRBD1 (6 bases). The CDR3 sequence is 15 residues long. Germline V CDR1 and CDR2: SGHVS, FNYEAQ. Deletions cut 1 base from V and 3 bases from J, with 13 bases between. DNA of the CDR3: TGTGCCAGCAGCTTAGGGCAGGGGCGTTACTACGAGCAGTACTTC. It specifies CASSLGQGRYYEQYF. The full variable domain, its missing parts supplied by reference TRBV7-6 and TRBJ2-7, is GAGVSQSPRYKVTKRGQDVALRCDPISGHVSLYWYRQALGQGPEFLTYFNYEAQQDKSGLPNDRFSAERPEGSISTLTIQRTEQRDSAMYRCASSLGQGRYYEQYFGPGTRLTVT.

This clonotype occurred a few times. The chain combines TRBV5-1 with TRBJ1-2; D not resolved. The CDR3 length is 20 residues. Deletions cut 2 bases from V and 3 bases from J, with 29 bases between. CDR1 SGHRS and CDR2 YFSETQ come from the germline V gene. CDR3 region: CASSFLSETTDGRLDYGYTF. DNA of the CDR3: TGCGCCAGCAGCTTTCTTAGTGAAACCACGGACGGAAGACTTGACTATGGCTACACCTTC.

This clonotype was seen more than once but under ten times. V gene TRBV6-5 combines with J gene TRBJ1-4, with D perhaps TRBD1 (5 bases). CDR1 and CDR2 from the germline V gene are MNHEY and SVGAGI. V lost 0 bases, J lost 13 bases, and 12 bases lay in between. This CDR3 has 13 residues. The DNA for the CDR3 is TGTGCCAGCAGTTACTCCAGGGTTGGTATACTGTTTTTT. Amino acids: CASSYSRVGILFF.

This clonotype showed up many times. The CDR3 region has the DNA TGTGCCAGCAGCGTAGCTACTGCGAACACTGAAGCTTTCTTT. Translating gives CASSVATANTEAFF. V and J are TRBV9 and TRBJ1-1; D is unclear. The CDR3 is 14 residues long. The V end lost 0 bases, the J end lost 1 base, and 7 bases lay between the germline ends. Germline lookup yields CDR1 SGDLS and CDR2 YYNGEE. Full variable domain (remainder filled in from reference TRBV9 and TRBJ1-1): DSGVTQTPKHLITATGQRVTLRCSPRSGDLSVYWYQQSLDQGLQFLIQYYNGEERAKGNILERFSAQQFPDLHSELNLSSLELGDSALYFCASSVATANTEAFFGQGTRLTVV.

This clonotype has a count of ten or more. The chain carries TRBV7-3 and TRBJ1-1; 8 bases match TRBD1. The CDR3 has 14 residues. J gave up 4 bases and V 1 base, and 2 bases lay outside the gene matches. From germline, CDR1 is SGHTA and CDR2 FQGTGA. CDR3 bases: TGTGCCAGCAGCTTAAGTGGACAGGGCACTGAAGCTTTCTTT. Translating gives CASSLSGQGTEAFF. The full variable domain, completed using reference TRBV7-3 and TRBJ1-1, is GAGVSQTPSNKVTEKGKYVELRCDPISGHTALYWYRQSLGQGPEFLIYFQGTGAADDSGLPNDRFFAVRPEGSVSTLKIQRTERGDSAVYLCASSLSGQGTEAFFGQGTRLTVV.

Many counts were recorded for this clonotype. V usage is TRBV30 and J usage is TRBJ1-4; D unclear. Germline V gives CDR1 GTSNPN, CDR2 SVGIG (reference sequence). This CDR3 is built from 14 residues. The V gene lost 2 bases and the J gene lost 6 bases, with 13 bases spanning the gap. The CDR3 DNA sequence: TGTGCCTGGAGTCGGGTGACTTTTCATGAAAAACTGTTTTTT. Protein: CAWSRVTFHEKLFF. Supplemented by reference TRBV30 and TRBJ1-4, the full variable domain reads SQTIHQWPATLVQPVGSPLSLECTVEGTSNPNLYWYRQAAGRGLQLLFYSVGIGQISSEVPQNLSASRPQDRQFILSSKKLLLSDSGFYLCAWSRVTFHEKLFFGSGTQLSVL.

This clonotype was seen more than once but under ten times. This sequence joins TRBV5-1 and TRBJ2-3; TRBD2 agrees at 10 bases. In germline, CDR1 is SGHRS, CDR2 YFSETQ. Losses at the gene ends were 6 bases for V and 5 bases for J; bases not matched to a gene: 6. The CDR3 loop spans 14 amino acids. The chain's CDR3 is CASKTSGYIDTQYF. Here the CDR3 DNA reads TGCGCCAGCAAGACTAGCGGGTATATAGATACGCAGTATTTT.